These 31 T cell receptor beta chains came from one sample sequenced in a study of cytomegalovirus exposure and HLA in healthy donors. Primers for the PCR totalled 60 Vbeta and 13 Jbeta. Assay: immunoSEQ multiplex PCR; the TCRdb copy retains only in-frame clones and omits some. The sample totals around 110,000 clones. Sequencing used PBMCs. Receptors were obtained from a man aged 40-49 years in good health and CMV-seropositive.

This rearrangement joins TRBV9 to TRBJ2-1; the match to TRBD2 covers 14 bases. The CDR3 contains 16 residues. Looked up from germline, CDR1 is SGDLS and CDR2 is YYNGEE. Unmatched junction bases numbered 4, after V lost 2 bases and J lost 6 bases. CDR3 in amino acids: CASSVGLAGASNEQFF. The DNA of the CDR3 is TGTGCCAGCAGCGTGGGACTAGCGGGAGCCTCCAATGAGCAGTTCTTC.

The chain carries TRBV6-6 and TRBJ1-1; D perhaps matches TRBD1 (6 bases). V was pared by 0 bases and J by 4 bases, with 12 bases between. The CDR3 is made up of 15 amino acids. Germline CDR1 MNHNY, CDR2 SVGAGI (reference sequence). Here the CDR3 reads CASSYSFRTATEAFF. The CDR3 nucleotides are TGTGCCAGCAGTTACTCATTCCGGACAGCCACTGAAGCTTTCTTT.

This chain joins TRBV7-2 and TRBJ2-7; the D is unclear. The CDR3 runs to 15 residues. Germline-derived CDR1 and CDR2 are SGHTA and FQGNSA. Trimming removed 1 base from V and 3 bases from J, with 13 bases in between. As DNA, the CDR3 is TGTGCCAGCAGCTTAGGTTCGCCCCAGATCTACGAGCAGTACTTC. This gives the protein CASSLGSPQIYEQYF. The variable domain in full, completed from reference TRBV7-2 and TRBJ2-7, reads GAGVSQSPSNKVTEKGKDVELRCDPISGHTALYWYRQSLGQGLEFLIYFQGNSAPDKSGLPSDRFSAERTGGSVSTLTIQRTQQEDSAVYLCASSLGSPQIYEQYFGPGTRLTVT.

CDR3 protein: CASSFSGTSGSFDEQFF. Here the CDR3 DNA reads TGTGCCAGCAGTTTTTCCGGGACTAGCGGGAGTTTCGATGAGCAGTTCTTC. The genes are TRBV28 and TRBJ2-1, with 14 bases that match TRBD2. Looked up from germline, CDR1 is MDHEN and CDR2 is SYDVKM. Trimming cost V 3 bases and J 8 bases; bases outside gene matches: 9. There are 17 residues in the CDR3.

The chain recombines TRBV19 with TRBJ2-7; D may be TRBD1 (5 bases). Trimming took 7 bases from V and 3 from J, leaving 16 bases between them. CDR3 length equals 14 residues. Per the germline V gene, CDR1 is LNHDA and CDR2 is SQIVND (reference sequence). CDR3 sequence reads: CASMDAGYSYEQYF. Written as DNA, the CDR3 is TGTGCCAGTATGGACGCAGGGTATAGCTACGAGCAGTACTTC.

The V and J genes are TRBV25-1 and TRBJ1-2; 7 nucleotides match TRBD1. Trimming removed 8 bases from V and 5 bases from J; junction bases left unmatched: 11. This CDR3 region has 14 residues. CDR1 MGHDK and CDR2 SYGVNS come from the germline V gene. This CDR3 reads CASGTDRSGYGYTF. CDR3 nucleotide sequence: TGTGCCAGCGGAACGGACAGGTCAGGATATGGCTACACCTTC.

The CDR3 DNA follows: TGTGCCAGTAGTATTAGCACCGGGGAGCTGTTTTTT. It translates to CASSISTGELFF. The V and J genes are TRBV19 and TRBJ2-2, with unresolved D. Germline lookup yields CDR1 LNHDA and CDR2 SQIVND (reference sequence). This CDR3 is built from 12 residues. The germline V and J ends were trimmed by 3 bases and 4 bases, with 3 bases remaining between them. Filled out from reference TRBV19 and TRBJ2-2, the complete variable domain reads DGGITQSPKYLFRKEGQNVTLSCEQNLNHDAMYWYRQDPGQGLRLIYYSQIVNDFQKGDIAEGYSVSREKKESFPLTVTSAQKNPTAFYLCASSISTGELFFGEGSRLTVL.

This chain uses TRBV5-6 with TRBJ2-1; TRBD1 is a possible D gene (6 bases). The germline gives CDR1 SGHDT, CDR2 YYEEEE. V dropped 2 bases and J dropped 0 bases, with 12 bases sitting between them. The CDR3 covers 16 residues. The CDR3 reads CASSFRGHPSYNEQFF. Here the CDR3 DNA reads TGTGCCAGCAGCTTCAGGGGCCACCCCTCCTACAATGAGCAGTTCTTC.

The chain uses TRBV28 and TRBJ2-7; 7 bases match TRBD1. Germline CDR1 and CDR2: MDHEN and SYDVKM. The CDR3 extends over 11 amino acids. Germline trimming cut 2 bases from V and 10 bases from J; bases unmatched to any gene: 2. The CDR3 region has the DNA TGTGCCAGCAGTTTAGGGGACAGTCAGTACTTC. This translates into CASSLGDSQYF.

The chain couples TRBV2 to TRBJ1-1; 7 bases map to TRBD1. The CDR3 sequence is 13 residues long. Per the germline V gene, CDR1 is SNHLY and CDR2 is FYNNEI. The V and J ends lost 7 bases and 4 bases, in that order; junction bases with no gene match: 6. The CDR3, as DNA: TGTGCCAGCACAGGGGGTTGGGGCACTGAAGCTTTCTTT. Translated, it gives CASTGGWGTEAFF.

The chain couples TRBV28 to TRBJ1-4, with D possibly being TRBD1 (5 bases). CDR3 length: 13 residues. Looked up from germline, CDR1 is MDHEN and CDR2 is SYDVKM. V was trimmed by 7 bases and J by 8 bases, leaving 14 bases between them. The CDR3 reads CASTFGGTEKLFF. The CDR3 DNA sequence: TGTGCCAGCACCTTTGGGGGGACCGAAAAACTGTTTTTT.

The chain recombines TRBV19 with TRBJ1-1; a weak D match, TRBD1 (6 bases). The V end was cut by 6 bases, the J end by 0 bases, with 29 bases between. Per the germline V gene, CDR1 is LNHDA and CDR2 is SQIVND (reference sequence). This CDR3 region has 20 residues. The CDR3 nucleotides are TGTGCCAGTAGAGTATCGTGGCAGGGGAATGCTATCTACATGAACACTGAAGCTTTCTTT. Its translation: CASRVSWQGNAIYMNTEAFF.

DNA for the CDR3: TGTGCCATCAGTGATCCGGGACAGGGGTTCGATACGCAGTATTTT. Amino acids: CAISDPGQGFDTQYF. The genes are TRBV10-3 and TRBJ2-3; 10 positions match TRBD1. Trimming removed 3 bases from V and 6 bases from J; junction bases left unmatched: 6. The CDR3 runs 15 residues. Germline V CDR1 and CDR2: ENHRY, SYGVKD.

The chain carries TRBV6-5 and TRBJ2-7; D might be TRBD2 (6 bases). The CDR3 is 15 amino acids. Germline CDR1 reads MNHEY; CDR2 reads SVGAGI. V lost 6 bases and J 3 bases, leaving 18 bases between the germline ends. The CDR3 DNA is TGTGCCAGCAGCCAACAAAAGCCCGGGAGCTACGAGCAGTACTTC. It yields the protein CASSQQKPGSYEQYF.

The chain carries TRBV28 and TRBJ2-7, with 7 bases that match TRBD2. The V gene end was trimmed by 5 bases and the J gene end by 2 bases; junction bases not matched to a gene: 3. Germline V gene lookup returns CDR1 MDHEN and CDR2 SYDVKM. CDR3 length: 13 amino acids. CDR3 bases: TGTGCCAGCAGTCACGGGACTACCTACGAGCAGTACTTC. Its protein is CASSHGTTYEQYF.

The V and J genes are TRBV28 and TRBJ2-2; 16 bases line up with TRBD2. Germline V gene lookup returns CDR1 MDHEN and CDR2 SYDVKM. The CDR3 is 19 amino acids. V lost 1 base and J lost 7; bases outside the gene matches: 9. The DNA of the CDR3 is TGTGCCAGCAGTTTATCCGGGACTAGCGGGAGGGCCGTCGGCGGGGAGCTGTTTTTT. Protein product: CASSLSGTSGRAVGGELFF.

The chain recombines TRBV7-2 with TRBJ2-2; possible D gene TRBD2, 6 bases. V lost 3 bases and J 5 bases, leaving 13 bases between the germline ends. The CDR3 runs 15 residues. Germline lookup yields CDR1 SGHTA and CDR2 FQGNSA. The CDR3 sequence is CASSFGGARTGELFF. DNA for the CDR3: TGTGCCAGCAGCTTCGGAGGGGCGCGGACCGGGGAGCTGTTTTTT.

J is TRBJ2-1 and V is TRBV27; 7 bases fit TRBD2. Germline V gene lookup returns CDR1 MNHEY and CDR2 SMNVEV (reference sequence). V trimming: 4 bases; J trimming: 3 bases; junction bases outside the gene matches: 0. CDR3 length: 13 amino acids. The CDR3 sequence is CASSWDYYNEQFF. CDR3 nucleotide sequence: TGTGCCAGCAGTTGGGACTACTACAATGAGCAGTTCTTC.

The V gene is TRBV4-1, the J gene TRBJ2-5; tentatively, D is TRBD1 (6 bases). Judging by the DNA end, TRBJ2-7 fits better; the J call may be wrong. CDR1 is MGHRA, CDR2 YSYEKL, per germline. This CDR3 has 15 residues. The CDR3 region is CASSQSGDGSYEQYF. The CDR3 nucleotides read TGCGCCAGCAGCCAATCAGGGGATGGCTCCTACGAGCAGTACTTC.

The rearrangement uses TRBV5-1 and TRBJ2-3; 13 positions match TRBD2. The CDR3 is made up of 15 amino acids. Germline V gene data show CDR1 as SGHRS and CDR2 as YFSETQ. V was pared by 2 bases and J by 4 bases, with 1 base of the junction left unmatched. The CDR3 region is CASSFTSGRADTQYF. CDR3 bases: TGCGCCAGCAGCTTCACTAGCGGGAGGGCAGATACGCAGTATTTT.

The chain links TRBV28 to TRBJ2-5; D is possibly TRBD1 (6 bases). V lost 6 bases and J lost 2, with 22 bases in between. The length of the CDR3 is 17 residues. Looked up from germline, CDR1 is MDHEN and CDR2 is SYDVKM. CDR3 in DNA: TGTGCCAGCAGCCCAAGGGCAGGGGTGGGGGCTCAAGAGACCCAGTACTTC. As protein: CASSPRAGVGAQETQYF.

V gene TRBV5-6 combines with J gene TRBJ2-6; no clear D gene. CDR3 length equals 15 residues. V was clipped by 2 bases and J by 0 bases, with 6 bases between them. Germline-derived CDR1 and CDR2 are SGHDT and YYEEEE. CDR3 amino acids: CASSFGSSGANVLTF. The CDR3 DNA reads as TGTGCCAGCAGCTTTGGTAGCTCTGGGGCCAACGTCCTGACTTTC. The full variable domain, rest sourced from reference TRBV5-6 and TRBJ2-6, is DAGVTQSPTHLIKTRGQQVTLRCSPKSGHDTVSWYQQALGQGPQFIFQYYEEEERQRGNFPDRFSGHQFPNYSSELNVNALLLGDSALYLCASSFGSSGANVLTFGAGSRLTVL.

This rearrangement joins TRBV2 to TRBJ2-5; D gene uncertain. The J call may be incorrect, as the DNA end agrees better with TRBJ2-7. The length of the CDR3 is 12 residues. Germline assignment: CDR1 SNHLY and CDR2 FYNNEI. CDR3 coding DNA: TGTGCCAGCAGCCTCCTAAACTACGAGCAGTACTTC. Translated, it gives CASSLLNYEQYF.

The chain joins TRBV19 to TRBJ2-1; perhaps TRBD1 as D (5 bases). Germline CDR1 is LNHDA and CDR2 is SQIVND (reference sequence). This CDR3 is 12 amino acids long. Trimming removed 8 bases at V and 5 bases at J, with 10 bases between. Here the CDR3 reads CASGRVNNEQFF. CDR3 coding DNA: TGTGCCAGTGGCAGGGTGAACAATGAGCAGTTCTTC.

The chain joins TRBV6-5 to TRBJ2-7; D perhaps matches TRBD2 (6 bases). The V end lost 2 bases, the J end lost 2 bases, and 7 bases lay between the germline ends. CDR3 length: 13 residues. Per the germline V gene, CDR1 is MNHEY and CDR2 is SVGAGI. CDR3 in DNA: TGTGCCAGCAGTTACCCGGGGGCCTACGAGCAGTACTTC. Protein: CASSYPGAYEQYF.

The chain recombines TRBV6-5 with TRBJ1-1, with TRBD1 as a possible D gene (5 bases). The V gene lost 5 bases and the J gene lost 5 bases, with 15 bases spanning the gap. The length of the CDR3 is 14 residues. Germline V lookup: CDR1 MNHEY, CDR2 SVGAGI. For the CDR3, the DNA is TGTGCCAGCAGTCGTAGGGGTCAGAGGACTGAAGCTTTCTTT. Residues: CASSRRGQRTEAFF.

J is TRBJ2-7 and V is TRBV7-9; no clear D gene. The CDR3 covers 13 residues. V shed 5 bases and J shed 2 bases, with 10 bases lying between them. Germline CDR1 is SEHNR and CDR2 is FQNEAQ (reference sequence). CDR3 nucleotide sequence: TGTGCCAGCAGCCCGAACGGTCCCTACGAGCAGTACTTC. Its translation is CASSPNGPYEQYF.

The chain carries TRBV27 and TRBJ1-2; D is perhaps TRBD1 (6 bases). V was cut by 6 bases and J by 7 bases, with 21 bases left in between. CDR3 length equals 15 residues. Germline assignment: CDR1 MNHEY and CDR2 SMNVEV (reference sequence). The DNA for the CDR3 is TGTGCCAGCAGCAGCACCGACGGGAGGGGGGCTGGCTACACCTTC. Its translation: CASSSTDGRGAGYTF.

V is TRBV28 and J is TRBJ1-1; TRBD1 might be the D (5 bases). This CDR3 spans 14 amino acids. The V end lost 2 bases, the J end lost 4 bases, and 11 bases lay between the germline ends. Germline V gene sequence: CDR1 MDHEN, CDR2 SYDVKM. CDR3 in amino acids: CASSLQGGGTEAFF. The CDR3 DNA follows: TGTGCCAGCAGTTTACAGGGCGGGGGCACTGAAGCTTTCTTT.

The gene calls are TRBV29-1 and TRBJ2-7; 8 bases agree with TRBD1. In germline, CDR1 is SQVTM, CDR2 ANQGSEA. After removal of 7 bases from V and 0 bases from J, the junction contained 11 bases not matched to a gene. The CDR3 runs 15 residues. The CDR3 DNA sequence: TGCAGCGCCGCTGCCGGTACAGGGGGCTCCTACGAGCAGTACTTC. This sequence encodes CSAAAGTGGSYEQYF.

The rearrangement joins TRBV5-6 to TRBJ1-4; D is perhaps TRBD1 (6 bases). Germline lookup yields CDR1 SGHDT and CDR2 YYEEEE. This CDR3 contains 14 residues. V dropped 4 bases and J dropped 7 bases, with 14 bases sitting between them. This chain's CDR3 is CASSPGGGSEKLFF. DNA for the CDR3: TGTGCCAGCAGCCCTGGGGGGGGCAGTGAAAAACTGTTTTTT. Filled out from reference TRBV5-6 and TRBJ1-4, the complete variable domain reads DAGVTQSPTHLIKTRGQQVTLRCSPKSGHDTVSWYQQALGQGPQFIFQYYEEEERQRGNFPDRFSGHQFPNYSSELNVNALLLGDSALYLCASSPGGGSEKLFFGSGTQLSVL.